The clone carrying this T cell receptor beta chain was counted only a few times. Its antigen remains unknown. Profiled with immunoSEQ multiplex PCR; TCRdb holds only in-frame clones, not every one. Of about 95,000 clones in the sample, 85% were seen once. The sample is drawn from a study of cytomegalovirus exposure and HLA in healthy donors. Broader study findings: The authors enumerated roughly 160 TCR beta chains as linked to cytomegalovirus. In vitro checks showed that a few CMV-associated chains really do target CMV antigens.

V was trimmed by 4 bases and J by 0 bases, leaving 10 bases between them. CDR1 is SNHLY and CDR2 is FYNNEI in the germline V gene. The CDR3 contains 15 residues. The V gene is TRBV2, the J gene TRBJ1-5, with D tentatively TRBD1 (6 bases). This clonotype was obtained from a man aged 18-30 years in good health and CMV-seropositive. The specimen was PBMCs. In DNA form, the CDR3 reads TGTGCCAGCAGTGTGCAGGGGAATAGCAATCAGCCCCAGCATTTT. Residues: CASSVQGNSNQPQHF.